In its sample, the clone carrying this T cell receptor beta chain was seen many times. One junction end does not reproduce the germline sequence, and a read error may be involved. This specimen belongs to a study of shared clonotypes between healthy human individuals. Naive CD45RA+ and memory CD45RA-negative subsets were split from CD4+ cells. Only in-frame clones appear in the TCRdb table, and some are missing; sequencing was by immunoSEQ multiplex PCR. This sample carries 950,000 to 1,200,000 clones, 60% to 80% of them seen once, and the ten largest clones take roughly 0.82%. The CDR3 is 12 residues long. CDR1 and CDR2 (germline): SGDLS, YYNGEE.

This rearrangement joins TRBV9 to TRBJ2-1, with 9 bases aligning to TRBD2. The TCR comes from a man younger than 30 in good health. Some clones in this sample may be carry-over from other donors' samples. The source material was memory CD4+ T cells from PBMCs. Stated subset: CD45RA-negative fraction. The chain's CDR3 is CASSVDAGGPVF. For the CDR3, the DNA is TGTGCCAGCAGCGTAGACGCGGGAGGGCCGGTCTTC.